The 4 T cell receptor beta chains reported below all come from one sample, sequenced in a study of blood T cell repertoires in COVID-19. Here immunoSEQ multiplex PCR was the method, and the copy in TCRdb shows in-frame clones only, minus some. Of under 200,000 clones listed, 90% were seen once; the top ten hold approximately 0.56%. Sequenced sample: peripheral blood. These receptors were taken from a man aged 50 or older with acute or convalescent COVID-19.

The chain is built from TRBV6-1 and TRBJ2-3, with D possibly matching TRBD2 (5 bases). The ends were cut back, 1 base at V and 9 bases at J, with 14 bases in the middle. CDR3 size: 14 residues. Germline CDR1 MNHNS, CDR2 SASEGT. CDR3 sequence: CASSEGGVPLTQYF. The CDR3 DNA reads as TGTGCCAGCAGTGAAGGGGGAGTTCCTTTGACGCAGTATTTT.

This chain joins TRBV5-1 and TRBJ2-3; 14 bases map to TRBD2. The trim removed 4 bases at V and 9 bases at J, leaving 7 bases unmatched. Germline CDR1 reads SGHRS; CDR2 reads YFSETQ. The CDR3 is 15 amino acids. The CDR3, as DNA: TGCGCCAGCAGCCTAGGGACTAGCGGGAGCAGGACGCAGTATTTT. As protein: CASSLGTSGSRTQYF.

This clone appeared a single time. V usage is TRBV18 and J usage is TRBJ1-2, with 7 positions matching TRBD1. Germline CDR1 reads KGHSH; CDR2 reads LQKENI. J gave up 8 bases and V 4 bases, and 10 bases lay outside the gene matches. The CDR3 extends over 14 amino acids. The CDR3 DNA is TGTGCCAGCTCACAATTCGACAGGGTAGGCGGCTACACCTTC. Its protein is CASSQFDRVGGYTF. Together with reference TRBV18 and TRBJ1-2, the CDR3 gives the full variable domain: NAGVMQNPRHLVRRRGQEARLRCSPMKGHSHVYWYRQLPEEGLKFMVYLQKENIIDESGMPKERFSAEFPKEGPSILRIQQVVRGDSAAYFCASSQFDRVGGYTFGSGTRLTVV.

This clone was recorded a few times. This rearrangement joins TRBV7-8 to TRBJ2-7, with 7 bases lining up with TRBD1. Germline CDR1 and CDR2: SGHVS and FQNEAQ. The CDR3 is 17 amino acids. Trimming removed 3 bases from V and 5 bases from J; junction bases left unmatched: 16. CDR3 residues: CASSFGNDRVIRNEQYF. CDR3 nucleotide sequence: TGTGCCAGCAGCTTCGGTAACGACAGGGTGATTCGGAACGAGCAGTACTTC.